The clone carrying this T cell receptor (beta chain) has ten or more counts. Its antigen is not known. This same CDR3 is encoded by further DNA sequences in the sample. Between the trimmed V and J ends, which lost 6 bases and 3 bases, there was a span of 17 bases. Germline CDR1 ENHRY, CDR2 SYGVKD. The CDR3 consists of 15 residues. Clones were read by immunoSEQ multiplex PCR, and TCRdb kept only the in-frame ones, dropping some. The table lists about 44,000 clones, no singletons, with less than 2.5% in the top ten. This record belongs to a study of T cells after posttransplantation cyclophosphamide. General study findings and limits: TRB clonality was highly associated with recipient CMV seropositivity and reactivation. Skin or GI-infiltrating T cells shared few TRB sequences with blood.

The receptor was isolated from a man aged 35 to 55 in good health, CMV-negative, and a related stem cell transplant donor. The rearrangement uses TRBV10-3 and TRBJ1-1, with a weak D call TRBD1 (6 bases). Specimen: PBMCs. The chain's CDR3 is CAIRGDGGMDTEAFF. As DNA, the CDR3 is TGTGCCATCAGGGGGGATGGGGGCATGGACACTGAAGCTTTCTTT.